This is a list of T cell receptor beta chains from one sample in a study of blood T cells in healthy people across ages. Using its own MiXCR run on the 5' RACE reads, TCRdb lists one record per CDR3 protein. Of 550,000 to 750,000 distinct CDR3 sequences in the sample, around a fifth were seen once. Sample: blood. These receptors originate from a man between 65 and 85 years old in good health. The CDR3 runs from the conserved cysteine through the conserved F or W. A D gene is named only where the DNA matches it firmly. Not every row has a clone size; where given, it reads once, few, many or a size class.

j_call v_call cdr3_length clone_size d_call cdr3_nt cdr3_aa
TRBJ2-2 TRBV29-1 14 . . TGCAGCGTTGCTGGGACACTGAACACCGGGGAGCTGTTTTTT CSVAGTLNTGELFF
TRBJ2-7 TRBV7-2 11 . . TGTGCCAGCGGGATTGGGTACGAGCAGTACTTC CASGIGYEQYF
TRBJ2-5 TRBV20-1 15 . . TGCAGTGCTAGAGTCCGGGGGAGCATCCAAGAGACCCAGTACTTC CSARVRGSIQETQYF
TRBJ2-3 TRBV4-1 13 few . TGCGCCAGCAGCCAAGAACGGACAGATACGCAGTATTTT CASSQERTDTQYF
TRBJ2-2 TRBV12-3/TRBV12-4 13 once . TGTGCCAGCAGTTCCTATGAGGCCGGGGAGCTGTTTTTT CASSSYEAGELFF
TRBJ2-4 TRBV5-1 15 . . TGCGCCAGCAGTTTGGGGTATGGGGCCAAAAACATTCAGTACTTC CASSLGYGAKNIQYF
TRBJ2-5 TRBV20-1 14 many TRBD2 TGCAGTGCTAGGACCGGGACTACGAAAGAGACCCAGTACTTC CSARTGTTKETQYF
TRBJ1-1 TRBV12-3/TRBV12-4 15 few . TGTGCCAGCAGCCTGGGGGGGTCGTGGAACACTGAAGCTTTCTTT CASSLGGSWNTEAFF
TRBJ2-3 TRBV21-1 15 . . TGTGCCAGCAGGCCACCAGCGGGAATCACAGATACGCAGTATTTT CASRPPAGITDTQYF
TRBJ1-1 TRBV20-1 15 . . TGCAGTGCTAGCCCGCCTGGGGGCAGAAACGCTGAAGCTTTCTTT CSASPPGGRNAEAFF
TRBJ2-7 TRBV20-1 15 many TRBD2 TGCAGTGCCTTTCCCCGGGGACTAGCAACCTACGAGCAGTACTTC CSAFPRGLATYEQYF
TRBJ2-2 TRBV25-1 16 few . TGTGCCAGCACATCCCGTGGGGGCGTAAACACCGGGGAGCTGTTTTTT CASTSRGGVNTGELFF
TRBJ2-5 TRBV20-1 15 . TRBD2 TGCAGTGCTAGGCCGGGACTAGCGGCACAAGAGACCCAGTACTTC CSARPGLAAQETQYF
TRBJ2-7 TRBV7-2 14 . TRBD2 TGTGCCAGCAGCGTCGAGGGACTAGCGAGCGAGCAGTACTTC CASSVEGLASEQYF
TRBJ2-2 TRBV27 14 . . TGTGCCAGCAGGACACTCTCCTATACCGGGGAGCTGTTTTTT CASRTLSYTGELFF
TRBJ2-1 TRBV6-6 16 . TRBD2 TGTGCCAGCAGACCCTCCGGGACTAGCGGGAGAGGTGAGCAGTTCTTC CASRPSGTSGRGEQFF
TRBJ1-2 TRBV20-1 14 many . TGCAGTGCTAGAAAGACAGGAGTTAACTATGGCTACACCTTC CSARKTGVNYGYTF
TRBJ1-5 TRBV6-2/TRBV6-3 16 few . TGTGCCAGCAGTTACCGTGGGGGCTCTAGCAATCAGCCCCAGCATTTT CASSYRGGSSNQPQHF
TRBJ2-1 TRBV7-2 14 many TRBD1 TGTGCCAGCAGCGAGACGACAGGGTACAATGAGCAGTTCTTC CASSETTGYNEQFF
TRBJ2-3 TRBV10-3 14 many TRBD1 TGTGCCATCAGTGAGGCAGGGGGAACAGATACGCAGTATTTT CAISEAGGTDTQYF
TRBJ1-6 TRBV5-1 16 . . TGCGCCAGCAGCTTGGACCTGCGGGAGAATAATTCACCCCTCCACTTT CASSLDLRENNSPLHF
TRBJ1-1 TRBV3-1 14 . TRBD1 TGTGCCAGCAGCCAAATAATACAGGGGGCTGAAGCTTTCTTT CASSQIIQGAEAFF
TRBJ1-4 TRBV4-1 16 . TRBD1 TGCGCCAGCAGCCCTAACGGACAGGGAGTATCCGAAAAACTGTTTTTT CASSPNGQGVSEKLFF
TRBJ2-5 TRBV7-9 15 many TRBD2 TGTGCCAGCAGCTTAGTATTAGCGGGAGCAGAGACCCAGTACTTC CASSLVLAGAETQYF
TRBJ2-4 TRBV18 13 . . TGTGCCAGCTCACCGCCTGGGATAAACATTCAGTACTTC CASSPPGINIQYF
TRBJ1-6 TRBV12-3/TRBV12-4 12 . . TGTGCCAGCAGTTTCGGGACGAGGTCCCTCCACTTT CASSFGTRSLHF
TRBJ2-5 TRBV4-1 15 . . TGCGCCAGCAGCCAAGATAGCGAATTTCAAGAGACCCAGTACTTC CASSQDSEFQETQYF
TRBJ2-1 TRBV3-1 17 many . TGTGCCAGCAGCCAAGATTTTGGGACACTTTCCTACAATGAGCAGTTCTTC CASSQDFGTLSYNEQFF
TRBJ1-2 TRBV20-1 13 few . TGCAGTGCAAGCACGGAGGGCGGGGGTGGCTACACCTTC CSASTEGGGGYTF
TRBJ1-5 TRBV20-1 14 . TRBD1 TGCAGTGCACGCCCGGGACAGGGGAAGCAGCCCCAGCATTTT CSARPGQGKQPQHF
TRBJ1-1 TRBV20-1 11 . . TGCAGTGCTAGAATTCGGTCCAAAGCTTTCTTT CSARIRSKAFF
TRBJ2-5 TRBV10-2 14 few . TGCGCCAGCAGTGGCCTTGGTGACCAAGAGACCCAGTACTTC CASSGLGDQETQYF
TRBJ2-2 TRBV7-2 14 . . TGTGCCAGCAGCTTAGTAGGGAGTTCGGGGGAGCTGTTTTTT CASSLVGSSGELFF
TRBJ2-5 TRBV20-1 13 . . TGCAGTGCTTTCTCGGACGAGCAAGAGACCCAGTACTTC CSAFSDEQETQYF
TRBJ2-4 TRBV12-3/TRBV12-4 18 . TRBD2 TGTGCCAGCAGTTTTCGGCGTAGCGGGAGTTCGGTCAAAAACATTCAGTACTTC CASSFRRSGSSVKNIQYF
TRBJ2-7 TRBV20-1 14 . . TGCAGTGCTGGGGGGCAGGGACTTTCCTACGAGCAGTACTTC CSAGGQGLSYEQYF
TRBJ2-7 TRBV12-3/TRBV12-4 14 few . TGTGCCAGCAGAAATACAGGGTCAACCTACGAGCAGTACTTC CASRNTGSTYEQYF
TRBJ2-7 TRBV5-1 17 many TRBD2 TGCGCCAGCAGCTTGAGTGGTGCGGCGGGAGGGCCGCGAGAGCAGTACTTC CASSLSGAAGGPREQYF
TRBJ2-3 TRBV20-1 15 few TRBD1 TGCAGTGCCAACAGGGGGACTGGCAGATCAGATACGCAGTATTTT CSANRGTGRSDTQYF
TRBJ2-7 TRBV20-1 12 once . TGCAGTGCTACCTCCCAGGCCGACGAGCAGTACTTC CSATSQADEQYF
TRBJ2-7 TRBV7-2 16 many TRBD1 TGTGCCAGCAGCCCCCGGACAGGGAACGCTCATTACGAGCAGTACTTC CASSPRTGNAHYEQYF
TRBJ2-7 TRBV18 14 . . TGTGCCAGCTCACAATTGGTAGGAGGCTACGTGCAGTACTTC CASSQLVGGYVQYF
TRBJ2-3 TRBV9 15 many . TGTGCCAGCAGCGTAGGAGCGGCGAGGGGAGATACGCAGTATTTT CASSVGAARGDTQYF
TRBJ2-3 TRBV20-1 11 . . TGCAGTTCGGGTCCCACAGATACGCAGTATTTT CSSGPTDTQYF